This T cell receptor (beta chain) is drawn from a study of CD8 T cells in Susac syndrome. The overall study: When their blood was taken, patients with Susac syndrome were therapy-naive, taking corticosteroids, or taking intravenous immunoglobulin alone.

CD8+ and CD4+ T cells taken from blood had their TCR beta sequenced. TEMRA cells were FACS-enriched, with CD8+ and CD4+ T cells isolated negatively. Random hexamers primed reverse transcription of about 0.5 to 1 ug RNA. Amplification of the TCR beta CDR3 was carried out by immunoSEQ multiplex PCR, which spanned a total of 54 Vbeta and 13 Jbeta segments. TCRdb ran MiXCR on the immunoSEQ multiplex PCR reads and lists one entry per CDR3 protein. The sample holds about 180,000 distinct CDR3 sequences, just under 95% seen once. This CDR3 spans 14 amino acids. Deletions cut 0 bases from V and 3 bases from J, with 8 bases between. Germline CDR1 is SGHNT and CDR2 is YYREEE (reference sequence).

The sequencing input was CD4+ T cells from PBMCs. This clonotype was obtained from a human donor with Susac syndrome. The rearrangement links TRBV5-4 to TRBJ2-3; D remains unclear. The CDR3 nucleotides are TGTGCCAGCAGCTTGGGAAGAGATACAGATACGCAGTATTTT. This gives the protein CASSLGRDTDTQYF.